The source of this T cell receptor (beta chain) is a study of cytomegalovirus exposure and HLA in healthy donors. Study-wide results and limits: Reportedly, diagnosis of cytomegalovirus status by the classifier showed high specificity and sensitivity. Most of the TCR beta V segments (in an earlier analysis) were productive either about 87% or about 30% of the time. Solely CMV serostatus was available to characterize immune exposure.

The PCR used 60 Vbeta and 13 Jbeta primers. Data came from immunoSEQ multiplex PCR; TCRdb stores just in-frame clones and leaves some out. The table records 100,000 or so clones, about three quarters of them present only once. This clone is a singleton in its sample. What it binds is not known. This CDR3 contains 20 residues. The V and J ends lost 1 base and 0 bases, in that order; junction bases with no gene match: 11. The germline gives CDR1 LGHNA, CDR2 YNFKEQ. Sequenced sample: PBMCs. This TCR was recovered from a man between 40 and 49 years old in good health and CMV-seronegative. This chain uses TRBV4-2 with TRBJ2-6; 8 bases are shared with TRBD1. CDR3 bases: TGTGCCAGCAGCCAAGTCCAAGGTCGGGACAGGTACTCTGGGGCCAACGTCCTGACTTTC. It specifies CASSQVQGRDRYSGANVLTF.